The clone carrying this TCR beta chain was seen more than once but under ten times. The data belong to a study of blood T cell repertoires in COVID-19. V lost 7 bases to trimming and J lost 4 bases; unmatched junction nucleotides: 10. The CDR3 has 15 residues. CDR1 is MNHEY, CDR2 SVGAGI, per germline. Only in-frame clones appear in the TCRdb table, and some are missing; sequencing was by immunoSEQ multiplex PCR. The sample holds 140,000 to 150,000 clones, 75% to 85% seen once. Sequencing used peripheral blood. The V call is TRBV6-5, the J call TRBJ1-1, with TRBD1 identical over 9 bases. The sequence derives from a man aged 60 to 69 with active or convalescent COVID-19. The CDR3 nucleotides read TGTGCCAGCATATTCTCGACAGGGGGGGGCACTGAAGCTTTCTTT. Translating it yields CASIFSTGGGTEAFF.